A selection of T cell receptor beta chains follows, all from one sample in a study of technical replicates of blood from a handful of donors. Profiled with immunoSEQ multiplex PCR; TCRdb holds only in-frame clones, not every one. Among tens of thousands of clones, 89% were seen once, and the ten largest hold roughly 0.38%. The sequencing input was T cells isolated from PBMCs. The receptors were sampled from a human donor in good health. Both conserved end residues are part of each CDR3. The D gene is left open where the match is weak. Where a row states a size, it is once, few, many or the class of an expanded clone; other rows omit it.

size | D | J | V | CDR3 | DNA
once | TRBD1 | TRBJ2-7 | TRBV28 | CASRRPTGTGFNEQYF | TGTGCCAGCAGGCGCCCTACCGGGACAGGGTTCAACGAGCAGTACTTC
. | TRBD2 | TRBJ2-1 | TRBV4-1 | CASSLSSGRDNEQFF | TGCGCCAGCAGCCTCTCTAGCGGGAGGGACAATGAGCAGTTCTTC
. | . | TRBJ1-2 | TRBV10-3 | CATFGREDSGYTF | TGTGCCACCTTTGGAAGGGAGGATAGTGGCTACACCTTC
. | . | TRBJ2-7 | TRBV20-1 | CSASLGNEQYF | TGCAGTGCTAGCCTGGGCAACGAGCAGTACTTC
. | . | TRBJ2-7 | TRBV7-6 | CASSLFRSPNEQYF | TGTGCCAGCAGCTTATTTAGGAGCCCCAACGAGCAGTACTTC
. | . | TRBJ1-4 | TRBV28 | CASSFLASGANEKLFF | TGTGCCAGCAGTTTTTTAGCTTCTGGTGCTAATGAAAAACTGTTTTTT
once | TRBD2 | TRBJ2-3 | TRBV18 | CASSPLAGGRDTQYF | TGTGCCAGCTCACCACTAGCGGGAGGGCGAGATACGCAGTATTTT
. | . | TRBJ2-3 | TRBV4-2 | CASSQEGLYTQYF | TGTGCCAGCAGCCAAGAGGGGCTTTATACGCAGTATTTT
. | . | TRBJ2-2 | TRBV2 | CASSDQGGAGELFF | TGTGCCAGCAGTGACCAAGGGGGGGCCGGGGAGCTGTTTTTT
. | . | TRBJ2-3 | TRBV5-4 | CASSLLGADTQYF | TGTGCCAGCAGCTTGTTAGGGGCAGATACGCAGTATTTT
. | TRBD1 | TRBJ1-1 | TRBV27 | CASSRGQGAGDTEAFF | TGTGCCAGCAGTAGAGGACAGGGGGCAGGGGACACTGAAGCTTTCTTT
once | . | TRBJ2-1 | TRBV11-2 | CASSLLSQDNEQFF | TGTGCCAGCAGCTTATTATCACAGGACAATGAGCAGTTCTTC
. | . | TRBJ1-3 | TRBV7-9 | CADAGEGNTIYF | TGTGCAGATGCCGGGGAGGGAAACACCATATATTTT
. | TRBD1 | TRBJ2-3 | TRBV19 | CASSGGQGWNTDTQYF | TGTGCCAGTAGTGGTGGACAGGGATGGAACACAGATACGCAGTATTTT